This TCR beta chain emerged from a study of patients and donors after allogeneic stem cell transplantation. CDR3 length: 16 amino acids. Losses at the gene ends were 0 bases for V and 1 base for J; bases not matched to a gene: 2. Germline CDR1 is KGHSH and CDR2 is LQKENI. This clonotype showed up just a few times. TCRdb re-called the RT-PCR reads with MiXCR, one entry per CDR3 protein. This table has under 200,000 distinct CDR3 sequences, approximately 30% appearing once. Sequences were obtained from blood, either unsorted or a sorted T cell fraction (not recorded which). This sequence was found in a human donor who was either an allogeneic HSCT recipient or a stem cell or donor lymphocyte infusion donor (not recorded which). It is not recorded whose cells these are; they may come from a transplant donor. This chain links TRBV18 with TRBJ2-2; 7 bases are a match to TRBD2. CDR3 DNA sequence: TGTGCCAGCTCACCACCCCCTAGCGGGAACACCGGGGAGCTGTTTTTT. Translation gives CASSPPPSGNTGELFF.